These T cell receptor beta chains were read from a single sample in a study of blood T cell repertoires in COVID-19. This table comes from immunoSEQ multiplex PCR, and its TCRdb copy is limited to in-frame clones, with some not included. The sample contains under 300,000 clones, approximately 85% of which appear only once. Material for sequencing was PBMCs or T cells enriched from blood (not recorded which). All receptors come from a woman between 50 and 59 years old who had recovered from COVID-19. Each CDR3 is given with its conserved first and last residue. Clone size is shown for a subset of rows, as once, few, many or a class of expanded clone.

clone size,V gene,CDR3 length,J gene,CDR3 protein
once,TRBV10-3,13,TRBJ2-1,CAISARENNEQFF
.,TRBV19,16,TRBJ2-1,CASSIGSGPSYNEQFF
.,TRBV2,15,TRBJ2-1,CASSALAGGFNEQFF
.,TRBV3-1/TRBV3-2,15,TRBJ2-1,CASSQDYEGEGEQFF
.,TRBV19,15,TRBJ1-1,CASKGQGTMNTEAFF
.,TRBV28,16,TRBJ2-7,CASSSPITGLTYEQYF
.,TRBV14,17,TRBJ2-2,CASSQTRGRALTGELFF
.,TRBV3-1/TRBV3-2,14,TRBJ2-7,CASSHRDRAYEQYF
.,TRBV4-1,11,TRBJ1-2,CASSQGLGYTF
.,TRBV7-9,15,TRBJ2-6,CASSLASSGANVLTF
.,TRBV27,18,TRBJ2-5,CASSSLSRLAGEEETQYF
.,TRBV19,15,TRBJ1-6,CASSIVRGITSPLHF
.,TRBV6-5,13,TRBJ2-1,CASRDRTYNEQFF
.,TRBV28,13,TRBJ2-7,CASSMRGNYEQYF
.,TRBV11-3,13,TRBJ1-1,CASSRGRDTEAFF
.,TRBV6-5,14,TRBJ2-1,CASWLAGGPNEQFF
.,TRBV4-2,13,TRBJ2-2,CASRYGNTGELFF
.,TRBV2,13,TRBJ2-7,CASSVNRGYEQYF
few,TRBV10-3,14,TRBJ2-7,CASSTEPSSYEQYF
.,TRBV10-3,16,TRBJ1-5,CAISGGQGTSNQPQHF
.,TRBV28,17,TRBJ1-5,CASSLPRQLWGNQPQHF
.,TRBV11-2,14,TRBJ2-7,CASHRAGLPYEQYF
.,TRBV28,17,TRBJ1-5,CASSPWTGVYSNQPQHF
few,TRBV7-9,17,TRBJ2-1,CASSPAGDSGRVNEQFF
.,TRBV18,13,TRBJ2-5,CASSPSEEETQYF
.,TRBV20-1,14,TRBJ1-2,CSASPNRNIYGYTF
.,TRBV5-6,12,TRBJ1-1,CASSSPGLEAFF
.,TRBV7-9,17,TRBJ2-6,CASSLIGQPSGANVLTF
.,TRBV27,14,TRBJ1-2,CASSPRTGGYGYTF
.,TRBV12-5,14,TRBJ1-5,CASVGEGGNQPQHF
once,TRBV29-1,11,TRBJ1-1,CSVVFVAEAFF
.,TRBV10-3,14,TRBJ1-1,CAIKKVQMNTEAFF
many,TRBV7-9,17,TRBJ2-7,CASSLDGFSGRVTEQYF
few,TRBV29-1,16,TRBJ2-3,CSVPRQDYGIADTQYF
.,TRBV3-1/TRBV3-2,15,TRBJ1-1,CASSQGQGAVTEAFF
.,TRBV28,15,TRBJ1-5,CASSFVRVGNQPQHF
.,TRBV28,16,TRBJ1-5,CASHRGTAEGNQPQHF